This entry describes one T cell receptor (beta chain). V was clipped by 2 bases and J by 1 base, with 11 bases between them. The CDR3 consists of 15 residues. Looked up from germline, CDR1 is KGHSH and CDR2 is LQKENI. The data originate from a study of blood T cell repertoires in COVID-19. Whole-study context: Some COVID-19 samples were acute and others convalescent; all came from the United States, Italy and Spain. T cells, B-cell-depleted T cells, or PBMCs supplied cDNA or gDNA.

As originally analysed: Estimated nucleated cell counts came from reference gene primer amplification. Repertoires were generated with immunoSEQ multiplex PCR, while TCRdb's copy carries only in-frame clones and drops some. D and trimming were read from the DNA, whereas the V and J calls and clone size are those reported in that table. The sample includes just over 200,000 clones, roughly 75% of them seen just once. The chain uses TRBV18 and TRBJ1-1; no clear D gene. Source material: peripheral blood. The source is a woman aged 70-85 years with acute or convalescent COVID-19. The CDR3 DNA is TGTGCCAGCTCACCAAATACAGCCGGGAACACTGAAGCTTTCTTT. Its protein is CASSPNTAGNTEAFF.